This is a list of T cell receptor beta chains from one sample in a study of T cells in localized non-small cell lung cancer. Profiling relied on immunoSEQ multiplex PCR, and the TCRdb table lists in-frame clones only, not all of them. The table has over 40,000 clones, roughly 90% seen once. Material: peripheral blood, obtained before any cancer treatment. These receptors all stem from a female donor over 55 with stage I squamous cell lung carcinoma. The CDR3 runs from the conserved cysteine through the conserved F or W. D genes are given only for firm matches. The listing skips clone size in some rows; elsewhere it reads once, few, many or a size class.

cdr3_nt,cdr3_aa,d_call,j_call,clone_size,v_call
TGTGCCAGCAGCTCCCCACAGGGCACTGGGGGGGAGCAGTTCTTC,CASSSPQGTGGEQFF,NA,TRBJ2-1,once,TRBV7-3
TGCGCCAGCAGCCAAGGCGTAGCCTACGAGCAGTACTTC,CASSQGVAYEQYF,NA,TRBJ2-7,NA,TRBV4-3
TGTGCCAGTCTACAGGGAGATACGCAGTATTTT,CASLQGDTQYF,NA,TRBJ2-3,once,TRBV19
TGTGCCAGCAGCAGTTACAGGGTAGGCCTCCTCGACACCGGGGAGCTGTTTTTT,CASSSYRVGLLDTGELFF,NA,TRBJ2-2,NA,TRBV21-1
TGCAGCGTTGAAGGTAACGGTGGGGAAGCTTTCTTT,CSVEGNGGEAFF,NA,TRBJ1-1,few,TRBV29-1
TGTGCCAGCAGCCCAGGGACTAGCGGGAGGGAAGCCCACGAGCAGTACTTC,CASSPGTSGREAHEQYF,TRBD2,TRBJ2-7,once,TRBV7-9
TGTGCCAGCAGCCTCGGACTAGCGGGAGGGAGCACCGGGGAGCTGTTTTTT,CASSLGLAGGSTGELFF,TRBD2,TRBJ2-2,NA,TRBV9
TGCGCCAGCAGCCAGTCGGGACGCCCACCTAACTATGGCTACACCTTC,CASSQSGRPPNYGYTF,NA,TRBJ1-2,NA,TRBV4-1
TGTGCCTGGAGTGTCCGTGGCAACTATGGCTACACCTTC,CAWSVRGNYGYTF,NA,TRBJ1-2,NA,TRBV30
TGTGCCAGCAGTTACCGGGGAGGCTACACCTTC,CASSYRGGYTF,NA,TRBJ1-2,NA,TRBV6-1
TGTGCCAGCAGCCCCGGCGGTGGAGACATTCAGTACTTC,CASSPGGGDIQYF,NA,TRBJ2-4,NA,TRBV7-3
TGTGCCAGCTCTCAGGGCAACGATCAGCCCCAGCATTTT,CASSQGNDQPQHF,NA,TRBJ1-5,NA,TRBV18
TGTGCCAGCTCACCGCCGACAGGGGGATCCTACAATGAGCAGTTCTTC,CASSPPTGGSYNEQFF,TRBD1,TRBJ2-1,NA,TRBV18
TGCAGCGTTGAGGGGGGCCCATCGGGTGAGCAGTTCTTC,CSVEGGPSGEQFF,NA,TRBJ2-1,few,TRBV29-1
TGTGCCATCAGTGAAGGAGGCGCGACGGAGACCCAGTACTTC,CAISEGGATETQYF,NA,TRBJ2-5,NA,TRBV10-3
TGTGCCAGCAAGGGGAGGCTAGCGATTACCGGGGAGCTGTTTTTT,CASKGRLAITGELFF,NA,TRBJ2-2,NA,TRBV7-2
TGCGCCAGCAGCCTCGGGACTAGCGGGAGGAACAATGAGCAGTTCTTC,CASSLGTSGRNNEQFF,TRBD2,TRBJ2-1,NA,TRBV5-1
TGTGCCAGCAGTGAATTTGGGCAGGGAAGCTACATTCAGTACTTC,CASSEFGQGSYIQYF,NA,TRBJ2-4,NA,TRBV6-1
TGCGCCAGCAGCCAAGCAGCCGGAACCTACGAGCAGTACTTC,CASSQAAGTYEQYF,NA,TRBJ2-7,few,TRBV4-1
TGTGCCAGCAGTATCTCCGCTTGGGTGAACACTGAAGCTTTCTTT,CASSISAWVNTEAFF,NA,TRBJ1-1,NA,TRBV25-1
TGTGCCAGCAGCTTAGTCTTGGGTCATGAGCAGTTCTTC,CASSLVLGHEQFF,NA,TRBJ2-1,NA,TRBV13
TGTGCCAGCAGTACACAGGGAGGGAGTTACGAGCAGTACTTC,CASSTQGGSYEQYF,NA,TRBJ2-7,NA,TRBV6-5
TGTGCCAGCAGTGTGGGCAGGAGGGAGACCCAGTACTTC,CASSVGRRETQYF,NA,TRBJ2-5,NA,TRBV6-1
TGTGCCAGCAGCTTAGCGCGACAGAACACCGGGGAGCTGTTTTTT,CASSLARQNTGELFF,NA,TRBJ2-2,NA,TRBV7-2
TGTGCCAGCATCCGGGGCGGTGGAGCAAACATTCAGTACTTC,CASIRGGGANIQYF,NA,TRBJ2-4,once,TRBV6-6
TGTGCCAGCAGCGTAGCGATGGGGGCTACTAATGAAAAACTGTTTTTT,CASSVAMGATNEKLFF,NA,TRBJ1-4,NA,TRBV9
TGCGCCAGCAGCCAAGGGAGGGTACAGCCCCAGCATTTT,CASSQGRVQPQHF,NA,TRBJ1-5,NA,TRBV4-1
TGTGCCAGCAGTCTAGCGGGCGGGGGGCTCTACTACGAGCAGTACTTC,CASSLAGGGLYYEQYF,TRBD2,TRBJ2-7,NA,TRBV7-8
TGCAGTGCTACCGGATTGCAGGAGCAGTACTTC,CSATGLQEQYF,NA,TRBJ2-7,NA,TRBV20-1
TGTGCCAGCAGTTACGACAGATACAATGAGCAGTTCTTC,CASSYDRYNEQFF,NA,TRBJ2-1,NA,TRBV6-6
TGTGCCAGCAGCTTCGGGACCGGGGGGACCGGGGAGCTGTTTTTT,CASSFGTGGTGELFF,TRBD2,TRBJ2-2,once,TRBV7-2
TGTGCCAGCAGCTTAGCGGCAGCGGGGGGACAAGAGACCCAGTACTTC,CASSLAAAGGQETQYF,TRBD2,TRBJ2-5,NA,TRBV11-3
TGTGCCAGCAGTGAAACAGGGGATGTGAGCTATGGCTACACCTTC,CASSETGDVSYGYTF,TRBD1,TRBJ1-2,NA,TRBV6-4
TGTGCCAGCAGGCCCCGGTTGGGTGGCTACACCTTC,CASRPRLGGYTF,NA,TRBJ1-2,NA,TRBV5-6
TGTGCCAGCAGAAGCCATACATCAGGGTATGGCTACACCTTC,CASRSHTSGYGYTF,NA,TRBJ1-2,NA,TRBV27
TGTGCCAGCAGCCAAGATAGGACTAGCGGCCTATACAATGAGCAGTTCTTC,CASSQDRTSGLYNEQFF,TRBD2,TRBJ2-1,NA,TRBV4-2
TGTGCCAGCAGCGGCTACAGGGCTACCGCCTACGAGCAGTACTTC,CASSGYRATAYEQYF,NA,TRBJ2-7,NA,TRBV5-6
TGTGCCAGCAGTGAAAACCTTACAGGGGACGAGCAGTACTTC,CASSENLTGDEQYF,TRBD1,TRBJ2-7,NA,TRBV6-1
TGTGCCAGCAGCAAAGTCGTTTCGGCAGGGGGCGTCTACGAGCAGTACTTC,CASSKVVSAGGVYEQYF,NA,TRBJ2-7,NA,TRBV21-1
TGTGCCACCAGCAACCGGGACAGGGGAAGGGATGAGCAGTTCTTC,CATSNRDRGRDEQFF,TRBD1,TRBJ2-1,NA,TRBV15
TGCAGCGGGCAGGGGACAGGGCTCCACAATGAGCAGTTCTTC,CSGQGTGLHNEQFF,TRBD1,TRBJ2-1,NA,TRBV29-1
TGTGCCAGCAACTGGGACAGACAAGACGAGCAGTTCTTC,CASNWDRQDEQFF,TRBD1,TRBJ2-1,NA,TRBV6-1